This T cell receptor beta chain was retrieved from a study of naive and memory T cell subsets. Trimming took 6 bases from V and 9 from J, leaving 5 bases between them. There are 10 residues in the CDR3. CDR1 is MNHNS and CDR2 is SASEGT in the germline V gene. Four subsets defined by CD45RA and CD27 were sorted after CD3, CD4, CD8 and live/dead staining. Overall study findings and caveats: A few larger clonotypes appeared in naive repertoires, especially CD8, possibly memory cells re-expressing CD45RA. Over 85% of naive TCR sequences appeared only once, unlike memory subsets.

This clonotype has a handful of counts. Its target is not known. Both TRBC1 and TRBC2 were covered by a beta constant-region primer of two equimolar oligonucleotides. Four rounds of PCR amplified the ligated cDNA using nested alpha and beta constant-region primers plus SP2. An oligonucleotide with the SP2 primer and a 12-nucleotide UMI was ligated to the cDNA 3' end. TCRdb independently ran MiXCR on the UMI-ligation and nested PCR reads; one entry per CDR3 protein. The table shows about 150,000 distinct CDR3 sequences, with over 20% occurring only once. Sequenced sample: naive CD4+ T cells from blood. This clonotype originated in a human donor in good health. V and J are TRBV6-1 and TRBJ2-2; D is unclear. CDR3 coding DNA: TGTGCCAGCAGCGGTCGGGAGCTGTTTTTT. Encoded protein: CASSGRELFF.